The T cell receptor (beta chain) described here comes from a study of beta chain features in type 1 diabetes. Notes on the study in general: All four CD4+ subsets of Type 1 diabetes patients contained TCRB CDR3s that were moderately but significantly shorter.

Sorting with CD45RO/CCR7/CD25/CD127/CD95/CD27 yielded naive, central memory, regulatory and stem-like memory CD4+ cells. Every bit of the isolated RNA underwent reverse transcription, so sequencing read expressed TCRB transcripts. The average read count of naive, central memory and regulatory T cell samples was 3 million to 4 million. The protocol was immunoSEQ multiplex PCR, while the TCRdb copy is restricted to in-frame clones and leaves out a portion. Here the sample spans hundreds of thousands of clones, around 9.9% being singletons. Turning to this clone: The target antigen is unknown.

The sequence was collected from a man younger than 40 with type 1 diabetes. Material: naive CD4+ T cells from blood.

CDR3 DNA: TGTGCCAGCAGGATAGCGTTCCAAGAGACCCAGTACTTC. The encoded protein is CASRIAFQETQYF. The gene calls are TRBV2 and TRBJ2-5, with a possible D match to TRBD2 (5 bases). Trimming removed 6 bases from V and 1 base from J, with 9 bases in between. The CDR3 runs to 13 residues. Germline CDR1 reads SNHLY; CDR2 reads FYNNEI.